This TCR beta chain was identified during a study of glioma-infiltrating T cells after dendritic cell vaccination. Study results and limitations: Higher pretreatment TIL content predicted longer progression-free time and survival.

Trimming left V 3 bases short and J 5 bases short, with 13 bases between. The CDR3 contains 15 residues. Germline CDR1 and CDR2: KGHSY and FQNENV. Using immunoSEQ multiplex PCR, the repertoire was profiled, and TCRdb retains in-frame clones only, with some absent. Of more than 75,000 clones in the sample, around 86% were seen once. Time point indicated: after dendritic cell vaccination, including at tumor progression/relapse. Before vaccination, two weeks after the third vaccination, and at progression, PBMC were collected. On this clone itself: Its matching antigen is unknown.

This TCR came from a human donor with glioblastoma. The sequencing here drew on blood, taken after dendritic cell vaccination. This chain links TRBV16 with TRBJ2-2; weak D call: TRBD2 (5 bases). CDR3 coding DNA: TGTGCCAGCAGCCATCCGGGGTCTGGGACCGGGGAGCTGTTTTTT. Translating gives CASSHPGSGTGELFF.